This TCR beta chain originates from a study of breast tumors, draining lymph nodes, adjacent tissues. A note on this clonotype: Its antigen remains unidentified.

Axillary draining lymph nodes of breast cancer patients supplied the node samples. Using its own MiXCR run on the multiplex PCR reads, TCRdb lists one record per CDR3 protein. The profile shows around 150,000 distinct CDR3 sequences, approximately 29% of them singletons. Regarding the study as a whole: Tumor and nontumor repertoires were significantly more similar in luminal-like than in basal-like breast cancer. That most tumor T cells come from lymph nodes remained unproven.

The CDR3 is made up of 14 amino acids. CDR1 is SGHAT and CDR2 is FQNNGV in the germline V gene. J gave up 6 bases and V 0 bases, and 1 base lay outside the gene matches. This receptor was taken from a female donor with breast cancer. Some clones in this sample may be carry-over from other donors' samples. The chain is built from TRBV11-2 and TRBJ2-7; 11 bases are shared with TRBD1. Sequenced material: axillary lymph node tissue. The CDR3 region is CASSLEDRGLEQYF. The CDR3 bases are TGTGCCAGCAGCTTAGAGGACAGGGGGCTCGAGCAGTACTTC.